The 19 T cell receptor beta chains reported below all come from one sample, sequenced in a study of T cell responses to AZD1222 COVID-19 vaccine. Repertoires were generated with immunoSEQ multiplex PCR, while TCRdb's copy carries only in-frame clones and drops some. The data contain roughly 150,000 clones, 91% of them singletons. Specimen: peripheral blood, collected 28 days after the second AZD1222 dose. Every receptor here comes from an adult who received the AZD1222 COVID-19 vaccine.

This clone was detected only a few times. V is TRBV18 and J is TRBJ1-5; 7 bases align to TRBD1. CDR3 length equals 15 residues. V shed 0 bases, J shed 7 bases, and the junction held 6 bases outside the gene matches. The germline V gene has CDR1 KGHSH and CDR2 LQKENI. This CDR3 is CASSPPGQPEQPQHF. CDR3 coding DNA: TGTGCCAGCTCACCACCGGGACAGCCTGAGCAGCCCCAGCATTTT.

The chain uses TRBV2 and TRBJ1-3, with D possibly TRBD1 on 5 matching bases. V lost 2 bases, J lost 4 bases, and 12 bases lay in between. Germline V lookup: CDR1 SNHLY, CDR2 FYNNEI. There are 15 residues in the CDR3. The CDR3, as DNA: TGTGCCAGCAGTGAACTCGCGGGGGTAGGAAACACCATATATTTT. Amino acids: CASSELAGVGNTIYF.

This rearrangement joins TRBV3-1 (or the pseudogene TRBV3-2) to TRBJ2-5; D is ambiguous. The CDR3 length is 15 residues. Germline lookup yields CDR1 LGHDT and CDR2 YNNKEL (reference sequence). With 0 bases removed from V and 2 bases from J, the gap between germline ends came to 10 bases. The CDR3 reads CASSQEGLTQETQYF. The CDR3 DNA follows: TGTGCCAGCAGCCAAGAGGGCCTGACGCAAGAGACCCAGTACTTC.

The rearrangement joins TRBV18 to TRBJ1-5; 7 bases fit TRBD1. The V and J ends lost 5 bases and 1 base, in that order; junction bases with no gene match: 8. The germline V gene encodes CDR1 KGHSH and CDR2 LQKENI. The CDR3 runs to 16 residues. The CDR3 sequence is CASSNATGLSNQPQHF. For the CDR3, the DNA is TGTGCCAGCTCAAACGCGACAGGGTTAAGCAATCAGCCCCAGCATTTT.

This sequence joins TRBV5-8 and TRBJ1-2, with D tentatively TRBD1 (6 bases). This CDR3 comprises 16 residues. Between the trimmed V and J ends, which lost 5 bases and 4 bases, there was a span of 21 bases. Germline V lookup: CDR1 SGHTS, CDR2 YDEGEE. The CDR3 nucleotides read TGTGCCAGCAGTCTTGGGGGGAGGACAGCCGGCTATGGCTACACCTTC. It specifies CASSLGGRTAGYGYTF.

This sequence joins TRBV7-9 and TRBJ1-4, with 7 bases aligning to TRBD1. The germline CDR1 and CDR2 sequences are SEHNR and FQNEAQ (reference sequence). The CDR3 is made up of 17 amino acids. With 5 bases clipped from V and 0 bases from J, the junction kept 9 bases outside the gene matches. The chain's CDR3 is CASSRTGITSTNEKLFF. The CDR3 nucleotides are TGTGCCAGCAGCCGGACAGGAATTACTTCAACTAATGAAAAACTGTTTTTT.

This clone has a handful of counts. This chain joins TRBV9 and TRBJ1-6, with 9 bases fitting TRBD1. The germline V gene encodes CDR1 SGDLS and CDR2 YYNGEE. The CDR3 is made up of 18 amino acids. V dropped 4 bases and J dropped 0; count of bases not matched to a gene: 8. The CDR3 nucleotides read TGTGCCAGCAGCCTGTCGGGACAGGGAAGCTCCTATAATTCACCCCTCCACTTT. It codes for CASSLSGQGSSYNSPLHF.

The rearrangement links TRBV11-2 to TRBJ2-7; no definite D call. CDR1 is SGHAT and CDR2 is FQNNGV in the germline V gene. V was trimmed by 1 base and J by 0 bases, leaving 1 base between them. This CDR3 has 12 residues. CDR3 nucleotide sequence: TGTGCCAGCAGCTTAGCCTCCTACGAGCAGTACTTC. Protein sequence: CASSLASYEQYF. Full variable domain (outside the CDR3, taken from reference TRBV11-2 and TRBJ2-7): EAGVAQSPRYKIIEKRQSVAFWCNPISGHATLYWYQQILGQGPKLLIQFQNNGVVDDSQLPKDRFSAERLKGVDSTLKIQPAKLEDSAVYLCASSLASYEQYFGPGTRLTVT.

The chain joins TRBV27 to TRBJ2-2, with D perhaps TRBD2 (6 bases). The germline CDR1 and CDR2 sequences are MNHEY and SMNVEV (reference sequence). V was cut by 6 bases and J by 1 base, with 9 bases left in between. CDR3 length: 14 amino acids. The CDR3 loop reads CASRPGGNTGELFF. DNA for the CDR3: TGTGCCAGCAGGCCCGGGGGGAACACCGGGGAGCTGTTTTTT.

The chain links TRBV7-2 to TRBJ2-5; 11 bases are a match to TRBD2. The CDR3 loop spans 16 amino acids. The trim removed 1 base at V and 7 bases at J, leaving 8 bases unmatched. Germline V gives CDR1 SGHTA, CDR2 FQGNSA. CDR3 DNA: TGTGCCAGCAGCTTAGGGGGACTAGCGGAGGCCAGGACCCAGTACTTC. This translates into CASSLGGLAEARTQYF.

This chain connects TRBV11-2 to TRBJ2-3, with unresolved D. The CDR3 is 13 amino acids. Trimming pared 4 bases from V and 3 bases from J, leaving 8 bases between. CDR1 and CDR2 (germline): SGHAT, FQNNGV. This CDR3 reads CASSSGGTDTQYF. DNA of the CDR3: TGTGCCAGCAGCTCGGGTGGAACAGATACGCAGTATTTT.

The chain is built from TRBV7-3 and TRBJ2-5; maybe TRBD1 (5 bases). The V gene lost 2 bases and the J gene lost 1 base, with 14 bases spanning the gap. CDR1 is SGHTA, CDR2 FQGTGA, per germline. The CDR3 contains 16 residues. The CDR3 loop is CASSLGPDTGQETQYF. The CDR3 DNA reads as TGTGCCAGCAGCTTAGGCCCCGACACAGGCCAAGAGACCCAGTACTTC.

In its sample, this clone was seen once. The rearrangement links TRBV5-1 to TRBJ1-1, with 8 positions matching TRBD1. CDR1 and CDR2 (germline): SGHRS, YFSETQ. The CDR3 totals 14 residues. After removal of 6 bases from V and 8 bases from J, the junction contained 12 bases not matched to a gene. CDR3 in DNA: TGCGCCAGCACGGCGGGACAGGTTAGTTCAGAAGCTTTCTTT. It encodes CASTAGQVSSEAFF. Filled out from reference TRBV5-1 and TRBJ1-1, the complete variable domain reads KAGVTQTPRYLIKTRGQQVTLSCSPISGHRSVSWYQQTPGQGLQFLFEYFSETQRNKGNFPGRFSGRQFSNSRSEMNVSTLELGDSALYLCASTAGQVSSEAFFGQGTRLTVV.

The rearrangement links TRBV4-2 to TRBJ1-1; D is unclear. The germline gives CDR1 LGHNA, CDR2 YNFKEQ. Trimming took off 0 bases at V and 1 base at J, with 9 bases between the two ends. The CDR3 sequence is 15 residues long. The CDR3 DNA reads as TGTGCCAGCAGCCAAGATGTGAAGGGGAACACTGAAGCTTTCTTT. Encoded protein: CASSQDVKGNTEAFF.

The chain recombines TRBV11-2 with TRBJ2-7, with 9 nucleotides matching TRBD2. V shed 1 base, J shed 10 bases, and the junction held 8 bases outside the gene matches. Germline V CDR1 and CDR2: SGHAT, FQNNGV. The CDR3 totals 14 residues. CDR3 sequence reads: CASSLVAGGAEQYF. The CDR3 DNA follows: TGTGCCAGCAGCTTAGTGGCGGGGGGGGCGGAACAGTACTTC. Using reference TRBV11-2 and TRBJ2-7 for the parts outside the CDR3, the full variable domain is EAGVAQSPRYKIIEKRQSVAFWCNPISGHATLYWYQQILGQGPKLLIQFQNNGVVDDSQLPKDRFSAERLKGVDSTLKIQPAKLEDSAVYLCASSLVAGGAEQYFGPGTRLTVT.

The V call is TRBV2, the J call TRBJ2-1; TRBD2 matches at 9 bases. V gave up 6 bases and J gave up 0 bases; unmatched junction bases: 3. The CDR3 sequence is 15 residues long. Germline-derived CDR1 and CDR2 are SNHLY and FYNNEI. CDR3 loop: CASRERGASYNEQFF. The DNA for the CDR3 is TGTGCCAGCAGGGAGCGGGGGGCCTCCTACAATGAGCAGTTCTTC.

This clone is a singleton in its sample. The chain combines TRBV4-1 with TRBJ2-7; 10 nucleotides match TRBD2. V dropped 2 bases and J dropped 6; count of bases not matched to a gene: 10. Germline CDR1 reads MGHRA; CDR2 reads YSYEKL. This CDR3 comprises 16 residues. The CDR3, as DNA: TGCGCCAGCAGCCAATCATCTAGCGGGAGTAGTCCCGAGCAGTACTTC. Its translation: CASSQSSSGSSPEQYF.

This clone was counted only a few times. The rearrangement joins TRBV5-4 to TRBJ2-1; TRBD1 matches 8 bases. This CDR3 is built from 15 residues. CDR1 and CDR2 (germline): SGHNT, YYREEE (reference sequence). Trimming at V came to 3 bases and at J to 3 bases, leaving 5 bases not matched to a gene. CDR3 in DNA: TGTGCCAGCAGCTGGACAGGGCGTATCTACAATGAGCAGTTCTTC. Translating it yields CASSWTGRIYNEQFF.

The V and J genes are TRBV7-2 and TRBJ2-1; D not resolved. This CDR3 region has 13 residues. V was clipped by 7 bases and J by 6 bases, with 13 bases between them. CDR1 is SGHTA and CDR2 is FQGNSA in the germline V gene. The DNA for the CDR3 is TGTGCCAGCACCTCCTCCGGCGGCAATGAGCAGTTCTTC. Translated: CASTSSGGNEQFF.